This T cell receptor (beta chain) emerged from a study of shared clonotypes between healthy human individuals. TCRdb keeps only in-frame clones here, not all; method: immunoSEQ multiplex PCR. This sample carries hundreds of thousands of clones, around 78% of them seen once, and the ten largest clones take around 1.8%. The CDR3 sequence is 15 residues long. After removal of 5 bases from V and 7 bases from J, the junction contained 8 bases not matched to a gene. CDR1 SEHNR and CDR2 FQNEAQ come from the germline V gene (reference sequence). Study conclusions and caveats: Among non-shared clonotypes, generation probabilities were lower than among those shared by all four donors. Naive CD4 clonotype sharing across a handful of donors was about 5%.

With regard to this clone: Its antigen is unknown.

The TCR was taken from a woman in her 30s in good health. The sample comprised memory CD4+ T cells sorted from blood. Specified subset: CD45RA-negative fraction. This chain joins TRBV7-9 and TRBJ2-1; TRBD2 aligns across 10 bases. CDR3 region: CASSPSGRDVNEQFF. CDR3 coding DNA: TGTGCCAGCAGCCCGAGCGGGAGGGATGTTAATGAGCAGTTCTTC.